These 4 T cell receptor beta chains were sequenced from one sample in a study of blood T cell repertoires in COVID-19. The protocol was immunoSEQ multiplex PCR, while the TCRdb copy is restricted to in-frame clones and leaves out a portion. The table has roughly 140,000 clones, roughly 80% seen once; the top ten hold 3.5%. Material: peripheral blood. The source is a man between 65 and 80 years old who had recovered from COVID-19.

The chain has TRBV14 and TRBJ2-7; TRBD1 agrees at 9 bases. This CDR3 is built from 14 residues. Germline CDR1 reads SGHDN; CDR2 reads FVKESK. The V and J ends lost 4 bases and 2 bases, in that order; junction bases with no gene match: 3. CDR3 in DNA: TGTGCCAGCAGCCGCAGACAGGGGGCCTACGAGCAGTACTTC. It translates to CASSRRQGAYEQYF.

This chain connects TRBV14 to TRBJ1-1; D is possibly TRBD1 (6 bases). The CDR3 contains 13 residues. The V and J ends lost 6 bases and 7 bases respectively, with 15 bases between them. Germline V gives CDR1 SGHDN, CDR2 FVKESK. CDR3 bases: TGTGCCAGCAGACCGGGACAAGGACTTGAAGCTTTCTTT. It specifies CASRPGQGLEAFF.

The table lists this clone with a count of one. The CDR3 DNA reads as TGTGCCAGCTCACCCGGACTAGCGGGACTCCTGGATGAGCAGTTCTTC. This translates into CASSPGLAGLLDEQFF. The gene calls are TRBV18 and TRBJ2-1, with 12 bases fitting TRBD2. V was clipped by 3 bases and J by 8 bases; unmatched bases: 8. Per germline, CDR1 KGHSH and CDR2 LQKENI. The length of the CDR3 is 16 residues. The full variable domain, with the rest looked up from reference TRBV18 and TRBJ2-1, is NAGVMQNPRHLVRRRGQEARLRCSPMKGHSHVYWYRQLPEEGLKFMVYLQKENIIDESGMPKERFSAEFPKEGPSILRIQQVVRGDSAAYFCASSPGLAGLLDEQFFGPGTRLTVL.

This clone has just a few counts. Within the sample, other DNA sequences also encode this same CDR3. The gene calls are TRBV4-1 and TRBJ1-1, with D perhaps matching TRBD1 (6 bases). Germline CDR1 reads MGHRA; CDR2 reads YSYEKL. The germline V and J ends were trimmed by 3 bases and 7 bases, with 12 bases remaining between them. The CDR3 length is 13 residues. The DNA for the CDR3 is TGCGCCAGCAGCCACCAAGGACAGCTTGAAGCTTTCTTT. This codes for CASSHQGQLEAFF.